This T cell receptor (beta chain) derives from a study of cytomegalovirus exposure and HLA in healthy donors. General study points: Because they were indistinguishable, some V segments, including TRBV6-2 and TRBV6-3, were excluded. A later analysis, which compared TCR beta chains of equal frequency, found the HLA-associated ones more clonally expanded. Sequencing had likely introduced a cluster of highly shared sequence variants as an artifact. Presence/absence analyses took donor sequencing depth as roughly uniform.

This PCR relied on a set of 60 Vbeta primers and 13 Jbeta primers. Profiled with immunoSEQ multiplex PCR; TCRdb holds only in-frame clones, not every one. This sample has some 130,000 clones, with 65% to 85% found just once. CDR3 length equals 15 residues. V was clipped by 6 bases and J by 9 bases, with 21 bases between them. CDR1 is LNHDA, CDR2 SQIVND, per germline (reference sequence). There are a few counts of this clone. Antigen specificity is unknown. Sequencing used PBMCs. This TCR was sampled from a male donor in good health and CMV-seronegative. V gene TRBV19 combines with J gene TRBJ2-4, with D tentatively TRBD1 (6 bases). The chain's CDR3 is CASSSHSGVVSIQYF. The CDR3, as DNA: TGTGCCAGTAGCTCTCACTCAGGGGTGGTTAGCATTCAGTACTTC.